This entry lists 32 T cell receptor beta chains sequenced from one sample in a study of blood T cell repertoires in COVID-19. Assay: immunoSEQ multiplex PCR; the TCRdb copy retains only in-frame clones and omits some. The sample contains 250,000 to 300,000 clones, roughly 88% of which appear only once. The sequenced sample was PBMCs or T cells enriched from blood (not recorded which). All receptors derive from a woman aged 50 to 65 who had recovered from COVID-19.

V gene TRBV9 combines with J gene TRBJ2-3; no clear D. This CDR3 has 16 amino acids. V was pared by 0 bases and J by 0 bases, with 11 bases between. The V gene's germline CDR1 is SGDLS and CDR2 YYNGEE. The CDR3 is CASSVEPTSSTDTQYF. In DNA, the CDR3 is TGTGCCAGCAGCGTAGAGCCAACCTCAAGCACAGATACGCAGTATTTT. The full variable domain, with the rest looked up from reference TRBV9 and TRBJ2-3, is DSGVTQTPKHLITATGQRVTLRCSPRSGDLSVYWYQQSLDQGLQFLIQYYNGEERAKGNILERFSAQQFPDLHSELNLSSLELGDSALYFCASSVEPTSSTDTQYFGPGTRLTVL.

The chain uses TRBV2 and TRBJ2-2, with TRBD1 identical over 7 bases. From germline, CDR1 is SNHLY and CDR2 FYNNEI. The length of the CDR3 is 13 residues. Trimming removed 4 bases from V and 7 bases from J; junction bases left unmatched: 3. The CDR3 reads CASSVRQGGELFF. Here the CDR3 DNA reads TGTGCCAGCAGTGTTAGACAGGGCGGGGAGCTGTTTTTT. The full variable domain, its missing parts supplied by reference TRBV2 and TRBJ2-2, is EPEVTQTPSHQVTQMGQEVILRCVPISNHLYFYWYRQILGQKVEFLVSFYNNEISEKSEIFDDQFSVERPDGSNFTLKIRSTKLEDSAMYFCASSVRQGGELFFGEGSRLTVL.

This clone was observed a few times. The genes are TRBV28 and TRBJ2-7, with 11 bases identical to TRBD2. V trimming: 3 bases; J trimming: 7 bases; junction bases outside the gene matches: 17. From germline, CDR1 is MDHEN and CDR2 SYDVKM. The CDR3 spans 18 residues. The CDR3 bases are TGTGCCAGCAGTTTCTCGACTAGCGGGAAGACGGATTTCGGAGAGCAGTACTTC. Its protein product is CASSFSTSGKTDFGEQYF. Drawing the rest from reference TRBV28 and TRBJ2-7, the complete variable domain is DVKVTQSSRYLVKRTGEKVFLECVQDMDHENMFWYRQDPGLGLRLIYFSYDVKMKEKGDIPEGYSVSREKKERFSLILESASTNQTSMYLCASSFSTSGKTDFGEQYFGPGTRLTVT.

The chain joins TRBV5-6 to TRBJ1-1, with TRBD1 matching 8 bases. The CDR3 runs 13 residues. Germline V gene lookup returns CDR1 SGHDT and CDR2 YYEEEE. The junction had 4 bases not matched to a gene; V was cut back by 4 bases and J by 5 bases. DNA for the CDR3: TGTGCCAGCAGCCGGACAGGGACGACTGAAGCTTTCTTT. Residues: CASSRTGTTEAFF.

CDR3 in amino acids: CASSAAGTGANEQFF. CDR3 sequence (DNA): TGTGCCAGCAGCGCCGCCGGGACAGGGGCCAATGAGCAGTTCTTC. This chain uses TRBV11-2 with TRBJ2-1, with 10 bases lining up with TRBD1. The J segment lost 6 bases and the V segment lost 5 bases, leaving 7 bases of the junction unmatched. Germline V gene data show CDR1 as SGHAT and CDR2 as FQNNGV. CDR3 length: 15 residues.

The rearrangement links TRBV6-6 to TRBJ1-1; TRBD1 might be the D (6 bases). V lost 5 bases and J 1 base, leaving 14 bases between the germline ends. This CDR3 spans 15 amino acids. Germline CDR1 MNHNY, CDR2 SVGAGI (reference sequence). Here the CDR3 reads CASSREDRPNTEAFF. CDR3 sequence (DNA): TGTGCCAGCAGTCGTGAAGACAGGCCGAACACTGAAGCTTTCTTT.

The V and J genes are TRBV18 and TRBJ2-7; 9 bases map to TRBD2. CDR3 length equals 16 residues. V dropped 1 base and J dropped 5; count of bases not matched to a gene: 9. The germline CDR1 and CDR2 sequences are KGHSH and LQKENI. In DNA, the CDR3 is TGTGCCAGCTCACCACGGAGGCTAGCGGGAATAAACGAGCAGTACTTC. Translating gives CASSPRRLAGINEQYF.

The rearrangement links TRBV7-9 to TRBJ1-5, with D possibly TRBD1 on 6 matching bases. With 3 bases removed from V and 0 bases from J, the gap between germline ends came to 9 bases. The germline CDR1 and CDR2 sequences are SEHNR and FQNEAQ (reference sequence). The CDR3 is 15 amino acids. The CDR3 nucleotides are TGTGCCAGCAGCTTGGGACACGATAGCAATCAGCCCCAGCATTTT. Protein product: CASSLGHDSNQPQHF.

V and J are TRBV14 and TRBJ2-1; D remains unclear. CDR1 is SGHDN and CDR2 is FVKESK in the germline V gene. CDR3 size: 14 residues. V was pared by 1 base and J by 5 bases, with 9 bases between. The CDR3 DNA follows: TGTGCCAGCAGCCAAGTATGGTCTAACAATGAGCAGTTCTTC. This codes for CASSQVWSNNEQFF. The full variable domain, its missing parts supplied by reference TRBV14 and TRBJ2-1, is EAGVTQFPSHSVIEKGQTVTLRCDPISGHDNLYWYRRVMGKEIKFLLHFVKESKQDESGMPNNRFLAERTGGTYSTLKVQPAELEDSGVYFCASSQVWSNNEQFFGPGTRLTVL.

The rearrangement joins TRBV6-5 to TRBJ1-2; the match to TRBD1 covers 7 bases. The V gene's germline CDR1 is MNHEY and CDR2 SVGAGI. The V gene end was trimmed by 4 bases and the J gene end by 13 bases; junction bases not matched to a gene: 15. This CDR3 has 14 amino acids. The CDR3 sequence: CASSFTSGGLRGTF. The CDR3 nucleotides are TGTGCCAGCAGTTTCACCTCAGGGGGATTAAGGGGCACCTTC.

This chain joins TRBV11-2 and TRBJ1-6; TRBD1 matches at 8 bases. The J segment lost 0 bases and the V segment lost 5 bases, leaving 6 bases of the junction unmatched. The CDR3 sequence is 17 residues long. Germline V gives CDR1 SGHAT, CDR2 FQNNGV. CDR3 sequence reads: CASSHQGANSYNSPLHF. Written as DNA, the CDR3 is TGTGCCAGCAGCCATCAGGGGGCCAACTCCTATAATTCACCCCTCCACTTT.

This chain connects TRBV2 to TRBJ2-3; 12 bases agree with TRBD2. Germline-derived CDR1 and CDR2 are SNHLY and FYNNEI. CDR3 length: 14 amino acids. Trimming took 8 bases from V and 10 from J; bases not matched to a gene: 10. CDR3 protein: CASQQSLAGGSQYF. In nucleotides, the CDR3 is TGTGCCAGCCAACAGTCGCTAGCGGGGGGGTCGCAGTATTTT.

The rearrangement uses TRBV4-1 and TRBJ2-2; maybe TRBD1 (5 bases). V lost 0 bases and J lost 6, with 11 bases in between. This CDR3 is built from 15 residues. Germline-derived CDR1 and CDR2 are MGHRA and YSYEKL. Written as DNA, the CDR3 is TGCGCCAGCAGCCAAGAGCAGGGTGGGTCCGGGGAGCTGTTTTTT. It encodes CASSQEQGGSGELFF.

The gene calls are TRBV5-1 and TRBJ2-3, with 8 bases fitting TRBD2. CDR1 is SGHRS, CDR2 YFSETQ, per germline. J gave up 0 bases and V 3 bases, and 3 bases lay outside the gene matches. The CDR3 length is 15 residues. CDR3 DNA sequence: TGCGCCAGCAGCTGGCTAGCGGGTAGCACAGATACGCAGTATTTT. Translation gives CASSWLAGSTDTQYF.

In regard to this clone: The germline gene is not matched at one end of the junction; a read error may be the cause. CDR3 loop: CASSQESSTDTQYF. DNA for the CDR3: TGTGCCAGCAGCCAAGAATCTAGCACCGATACGCAGTATTTT. The V gene is TRBV4-2, the J gene TRBJ2-3, with D perhaps matching TRBD2 (5 bases). The CDR3 is 14 amino acids. The germline V gene encodes CDR1 LGHNA and CDR2 YNFKEQ.

The chain is built from TRBV9 and TRBJ1-1, with D unclear. CDR3 length: 15 residues. Trimming took off 2 bases at V and 0 bases at J, with 11 bases between the two ends. CDR1 and CDR2 (germline): SGDLS, YYNGEE. The CDR3 region has the DNA TGTGCCAGCAGCGTTGTACAGCAAATGAACACTGAAGCTTTCTTT. This sequence encodes CASSVVQQMNTEAFF.

In the case of this clone: This sample includes further DNA sequences coding for the same CDR3. V is TRBV10-3 and J is TRBJ2-7, with no clear D. The CDR3 consists of 14 residues. Trimming left V 0 bases short and J 1 base short, with 7 bases between. The germline CDR1 and CDR2 sequences are ENHRY and SYGVKD. The CDR3 nucleotides are TGTGCCATCAGTGAGTCAGGCGGTTCCTACGAGCAGTACTTC. Residues: CAISESGGSYEQYF.

The gene calls are TRBV7-9 and TRBJ2-2, with a possible D match to TRBD1 (6 bases). The V end was cut by 2 bases, the J end by 3 bases, with 16 bases between. Germline-derived CDR1 and CDR2 are SEHNR and FQNEAQ (reference sequence). The CDR3 is 17 amino acids. CDR3 residues: CASSLSVGTLDTGELFF. CDR3 coding DNA: TGTGCCAGCAGCTTAAGTGTTGGGACACTGGACACCGGGGAGCTGTTTTTT.

Only one count was recorded for this clone. The chain has TRBV7-2 and TRBJ1-4; maybe TRBD1 (5 bases). The V end was cut by 5 bases, the J end by 2 bases, with 9 bases between. The CDR3 contains 14 residues. CDR1 and CDR2 (germline): SGHTA, FQGNSA. CDR3 bases: TGTGCCAGCAGCCTACGGGGGACTAATGAAAAACTGTTTTTT. Translating gives CASSLRGTNEKLFF. Looking up the rest from reference TRBV7-2 and TRBJ1-4 gives the full variable domain: GAGVSQSPSNKVTEKGKDVELRCDPISGHTALYWYRQSLGQGLEFLIYFQGNSAPDKSGLPSDRFSAERTGGSVSTLTIQRTQQEDSAVYLCASSLRGTNEKLFFGSGTQLSVL.

This clone was seen just once. The rearrangement uses TRBV9 and TRBJ1-1; unclear D gene. V was cut by 4 bases and J by 3 bases, with 16 bases left in between. Germline CDR1 SGDLS, CDR2 YYNGEE. The CDR3 runs 15 residues. CDR3 nucleotide sequence: TGTGCCAGCAGCCCAGAATCATTTACCGACACTGAAGCTTTCTTT. It encodes CASSPESFTDTEAFF.

This chain joins TRBV11-2 and TRBJ2-3, with unresolved D. There are 14 residues in the CDR3. Trimming removed 5 bases from V and 6 bases from J, with 15 bases in between. Germline loops: CDR1 SGHAT, CDR2 FQNNGV. In DNA form, the CDR3 reads TGTGCCAGCAGCCTGCGTTTAGTTTACGATACGCAGTATTTT. Encoded protein: CASSLRLVYDTQYF.

The chain combines TRBV11-2 with TRBJ2-2; the D gene is possibly TRBD1 (5 bases). The germline V gene has CDR1 SGHAT and CDR2 FQNNGV. The germline V and J ends were trimmed by 3 bases and 2 bases, with 10 bases remaining between them. The CDR3 has 15 residues. The CDR3, as DNA: TGTGCCAGCAGCTTGGGCCAGGGAAACACCGGGGAGCTGTTTTTT. Protein sequence: CASSLGQGNTGELFF.

This sequence joins TRBV4-2 and TRBJ2-3, with 11 positions matching TRBD2. With 1 base clipped from V and 3 bases from J, the junction kept 3 bases outside the gene matches. CDR1 and CDR2 from the germline V gene are LGHNA and YNFKEQ. CDR3 length: 16 residues. The CDR3 spells CASSQVLAGGTDTQYF. The CDR3, as DNA: TGTGCCAGCAGCCAAGTATTAGCGGGAGGGACAGATACGCAGTATTTT.

This clone came up a few times. The chain couples TRBV15 to TRBJ1-4, with unresolved D. CDR3 length: 16 amino acids. Germline CDR1 and CDR2: LNHNV and YYDKDF (reference sequence). V gave up 0 bases and J gave up 0 bases, with 8 bases separating them. CDR3 sequence reads: CATSRDLSATNEKLFF. The CDR3 DNA reads TGTGCCACCAGCAGAGACCTTTCAGCAACTAATGAAAAACTGTTTTTT.

The rearrangement joins TRBV19 to TRBJ1-6; D is unclear. Trimming shortened V by 8 bases and J by 13 bases, and 15 bases separated the two germline ends. Germline CDR1 and CDR2: LNHDA and SQIVND (reference sequence). The CDR3 length is 12 residues. The CDR3 DNA sequence: TGTGCCAGTTCCCACCCAGGCTTCCCCCTCCACTTT. Residues: CASSHPGFPLHF. The entire variable domain, with the rest obtained from reference TRBV19 and TRBJ1-6, is as follows: DGGITQSPKYLFRKEGQNVTLSCEQNLNHDAMYWYRQDPGQGLRLIYYSQIVNDFQKGDIAEGYSVSREKKESFPLTVTSAQKNPTAFYLCASSHPGFPLHFGNGTRLTVT.

The chain has TRBV19 and TRBJ1-2; 9 bases are a match to TRBD1. The germline V gene has CDR1 LNHDA and CDR2 SQIVND (reference sequence). The length of the CDR3 is 13 residues. The V and J ends lost 7 bases and 8 bases, in that order; junction bases with no gene match: 8. CDR3 coding DNA: TGTGCCAGTAATGGCAGGACAGGGGACGGCTACACCTTC. Encoded protein: CASNGRTGDGYTF.

The chain has TRBV5-1 and TRBJ2-5; 11 bases map to TRBD1. The trim removed 6 bases at V and 5 bases at J, leaving 9 bases unmatched. The length of the CDR3 is 15 residues. Germline V lookup: CDR1 SGHRS, CDR2 YFSETQ. This CDR3 reads CASIRTGGAGETQYF. CDR3 DNA: TGCGCCAGCATCAGGACAGGGGGCGCCGGGGAGACCCAGTACTTC.

V usage is TRBV5-1 and J usage is TRBJ1-6; 12 positions agree with TRBD1. Trimming removed 7 bases from V and 9 bases from J; junction bases left unmatched: 8. Germline CDR1 SGHRS, CDR2 YFSETQ. This CDR3 contains 15 residues. CDR3 sequence: CASASRDRGLSPLHF. The CDR3 nucleotides read TGCGCCAGCGCATCCCGGGACAGGGGGCTTTCACCCCTCCACTTT.

CDR3 residues: CASSYYGQGHEQFF. The DNA for the CDR3 is TGTGCCAGCAGCTATTATGGACAGGGCCATGAGCAGTTCTTC. This chain joins TRBV5-6 and TRBJ2-1, with TRBD1 identical over 8 bases. The CDR3 has 14 amino acids. Per the germline V gene, CDR1 is SGHDT and CDR2 is YYEEEE. Trimming took 3 bases from V and 8 from J; bases not matched to a gene: 7.

V and J are TRBV27 and TRBJ1-3, with D perhaps matching TRBD1 (6 bases). CDR3 length: 18 amino acids. V was cut by 4 bases and J by 4 bases, with 23 bases left in between. CDR1 is MNHEY and CDR2 is SMNVEV in the germline V gene (reference sequence). The CDR3 loop is CASSSYREILAGGNTIYF. The CDR3, as DNA: TGTGCCAGCAGTTCTTACAGGGAAATTCTGGCTGGGGGAAACACCATATATTTT.

This chain uses TRBV3-1 (or the pseudogene TRBV3-2) with TRBJ1-2; D may be TRBD1 (5 bases). This CDR3 has 13 amino acids. Germline CDR1 is LGHDT and CDR2 is YNNKEL (reference sequence). With 4 bases removed from V and 5 bases from J, the gap between germline ends came to 11 bases. The CDR3 protein is CASSPPGGYGYTF. The CDR3 bases are TGTGCCAGCAGCCCCCCGGGGGGGTATGGCTACACCTTC.

This chain connects TRBV6-9 to TRBJ2-5; 10 bases fit TRBD1. The J segment lost 4 bases and the V segment lost 6 bases, leaving 14 bases of the junction unmatched. Germline V gives CDR1 MNHGY, CDR2 SVAAGI. The CDR3 length is 17 residues. CDR3 residues: CASSHPPGTGEGETQYF. Here the CDR3 DNA reads TGTGCCAGCAGCCATCCACCCGGGACAGGGGAGGGAGAGACCCAGTACTTC.